The clone carrying this T cell receptor (beta chain) was counted between two and nine times. Arm-PCR of CDR3 regions and iRepertoire HTBI primers were the basis on which TCR beta libraries were built. TCRdb re-derived calls from the multiplex PCR reads in MiXCR, one entry per CDR3 protein. The sample has 300,000 to 400,000 distinct CDR3 sequences; 15% to 17% are singletons. This sample is part of a study of regulatory T cells in long-lasting Graves disease. Time point indicated: newly diagnosed GD, antithyroid drugs for less than 3 months. With RNA extracted from PBMCs as input, the TCR library was made. The sequences come from peripheral blood mononuclear cells (PBMCs), collected at new diagnosis, from a patient treated with antithyroid drugs. The clonotype originates from a female donor with Graves disease.

The CDR3 DNA reads TGTGCCAGTAGTGCGTCAGGGACGAACACTGAAGCTTTCTTT. The encoded protein is CASSASGTNTEAFF. This chain links TRBV19 with TRBJ1-1, with a possible D match to TRBD1 (5 bases). V lost 5 bases, J lost 1 base, and 11 bases lay in between. The germline CDR1 and CDR2 sequences are LNHDA and SQIVND (reference sequence). CDR3 length: 14 residues.